These T cell receptor beta chains were read from a single sample in a study of spatial heterogeneity in lung cancer. TCRdb itself ran the 5' RACE reads through MiXCR, one entry per CDR3 protein. Found here are 60,000 or so distinct CDR3 sequences, roughly 6.4% of them singletons; the top ten hold about 15%. The starting material was PBMCs, obtained at surgery. These receptors came from a female donor with early-stage non-small cell lung cancer. CDR3s include the opening cysteine and the closing phenylalanine or tryptophan. The D gene is left open where the match is weak. For some rows the clone size is stated as once, few or many, or as a class when expanded; others skip it.

>TRBV6-1|.|TRBJ1-2|many
CASSEGVEGFRGYTF
>TRBV6-1|.|TRBJ1-5|.
CASKTPGVQPQHF
>TRBV20-1|.|TRBJ2-3|many
CSARETVRGTDTQYF
>TRBV5-1|TRBD1|TRBJ1-1|many
CASSLGPEGALTEAFF
>TRBV12-3/TRBV12-4|.|TRBJ1-1|many
CASSLNTLNTEAFF
>TRBV3-1|.|TRBJ1-4|many
CASSLIGGEKLFF
>TRBV10-3|TRBD1|TRBJ1-1|.
CAISAQGANTEAFF
>TRBV27|.|TRBJ1-1|few
CASSLVRENTEAFF
>TRBV4-1|.|TRBJ2-5|.
CASSQVAGDLARETQYF
>TRBV29-1|.|TRBJ1-1|many
CSAEADSNTEAFF
>TRBV12-3/TRBV12-4|.|TRBJ2-1|few
CASSENEQFF
>TRBV7-3|TRBD1|TRBJ1-2|many
CASSLGQEYGYTF
>TRBV5-1|TRBD2|TRBJ2-7|many
CASSLASGSSYEQYF
>TRBV28|.|TRBJ2-5|many
CASRYAETQYF
>TRBV7-2|.|TRBJ2-5|few
CASSRNWVETQYF
>TRBV15|.|TRBJ2-5|few
CATSRAEGTLQETQYF
>TRBV6-1|TRBD1|TRBJ2-2|few
CASSESLQGDTGELFF
>TRBV14|.|TRBJ1-2|few
CASSREDTYYGYTF
>TRBV9|TRBD2|TRBJ2-3|.
CASSVPLLAGESTDTQYF
>TRBV3-1|TRBD2|TRBJ2-1|few
CASSPRLAASHNEQFF
>TRBV19|.|TRBJ2-3|.
CASSSPIADTQYF
>TRBV19|.|TRBJ1-1|many
CASSQTTTLMNTEAFF
>TRBV19|TRBD2|TRBJ2-1|few
CASSIWGGKVANEQFF
>TRBV12-3/TRBV12-4|.|TRBJ1-4|many
CASSFQGKLFF
>TRBV18|.|TRBJ1-1|few
CASSYAVGGEAFF
>TRBV20-1|TRBD2|TRBJ2-3|many
CSARDRRGATDTQYF
>TRBV4-1|.|TRBJ2-1|few
CASSQVDLGLFGNEQFF
>TRBV20-1|.|TRBJ1-2|many
CSARDPEGGGYGYTF
>TRBV11-2|.|TRBJ2-4|many
CASSSSGFNSVQYF
>TRBV18|.|TRBJ1-5|few
CASSPGGMEKSQHF
>TRBV5-1|TRBD2|TRBJ2-2|many
CASSWSGLAGYGTGELFF
>TRBV9|TRBD2|TRBJ2-1|medium-sized
CASSPPGLGSGEQFF
>TRBV24-1|.|TRBJ1-5|.
CATSDPGTRQPQHF
>TRBV7-2|TRBD1|TRBJ2-5|.
CASSLALDRVGETQYF
>TRBV20-1|.|TRBJ2-1|many
CSAPGLESYNEQFF
>TRBV20-1|TRBD1|TRBJ1-5|many
CSARRGQASNQPQHF
>TRBV28|TRBD2|TRBJ2-3|many
CASSISSGGSTDTQYF
>TRBV7-3|TRBD2|TRBJ2-3|medium-sized
CASSSGLAGLQTQYF
>TRBV5-1|TRBD1|TRBJ2-5|.
CTSSPDRGQETQYF
>TRBV7-9|TRBD1|TRBJ1-5|many
CASSLEGNAGTGSNQPQHF
>TRBV2|TRBD1|TRBJ1-6|few
CASSVTGTGRYNSPLHF
>TRBV18|.|TRBJ1-5|.
CASSPGEYISNQPQHF
>TRBV5-1|.|TRBJ2-3|few
CASSRTTRGTDTQYF
>TRBV29-1|TRBD1|TRBJ1-1|many
CSVVPTGGNTEAFF
>TRBV9|TRBD1|TRBJ2-7|.
CASSAGDRNSYEQYF
>TRBV6-2/TRBV6-3|TRBD1|TRBJ2-5|few
CASVYTGGQETQYF
>TRBV24-1|.|TRBJ2-3|.
CATRGADTQYF
>TRBV10-2|TRBD1|TRBJ1-1|many
CATYQGQGYEAFF
>TRBV15|.|TRBJ2-2|.
CATSRDRVLTGELFF
>TRBV14|.|TRBJ1-1|many
CASSQAPLRGAFF
>TRBV29-1|TRBD1|TRBJ2-1|many
CSVVFIQGAKYNEQFF
>TRBV11-2|.|TRBJ1-1|many
CASSLVGAGTEAFF
>TRBV10-3|.|TRBJ2-2|many
CAISPRAGIAELFF